Sequencing of this TCR beta chain was carried out in a study of blood T cells in healthy people across ages. Study-level findings and limits: Naive CD4+ cells and diversity were both higher in long-lived donors than in aged donors. It was not possible, with unsorted PBMCs, to conclusively compare naive and antigen-experienced cells.

This clonotype was seen only a few times. Its specificity is unknown. The CDR3 loop spans 14 amino acids. In germline, CDR1 is GTSNPN, CDR2 SVGIG (reference sequence). The V gene lost 2 bases and the J gene lost 3 bases, with 13 bases spanning the gap. A second PCR, run for 7 to 11 cycles, used a sample-barcoded 5' primer plus a J-beta primer mix. Each cDNA molecule, via a template-switch adaptor with 12 random nucleotides, was tagged. TCRdb reprocessed the 5' RACE reads via MiXCR and lists one record per CDR3 protein. This repertoire shows about 810,000 distinct CDR3 sequences, roughly 35% found once; its top ten account for roughly 13%.

The sequencing sample was made of blood. The TCR comes from a man younger than 35 in good health. The chain joins TRBV30 to TRBJ1-2; a possible D gene is TRBD1 (6 bases). CDR3 region: CAWSSGPGDYGYTF. The CDR3 bases are TGTGCCTGGAGTAGTGGGCCAGGGGACTATGGCTACACCTTC.